This record covers a single T cell receptor (beta chain). What it binds is unknown. Profiled with immunoSEQ multiplex PCR; TCRdb holds only in-frame clones, not every one. The sample yields about 30,000 clones, 85% to 90% seen once. Collection of blood occurred at baseline, at cycle 4 day 1, and at cycle 7 day 1. The data derive from a study of OX40 agonist ivuxolimab in advanced cancers. Overall study context: From about 20 to 79 years was the age range, with a mean of roughly 59 years, and 70% to 85% were male.

The CDR3 runs to 14 residues. Looked up from germline, CDR1 is MNHEY and CDR2 is SMNVEV (reference sequence). Trimming took off 9 bases at V and 5 bases at J, with 17 bases between the two ends. The study's findings and limits: Antigens targeted by the expanded peripheral T cells were not determined. By week 6 at 0.1 to 3.0 mg/kg, blood CD4+ and CD8+ T cells had expanded clonally.

Sequenced material: CD4+ or CD8+ T cells sorted from blood, taken in a trial of the OX40 agonist ivuxolimab. The rearrangement uses TRBV27 and TRBJ1-5, with no clear D. The sequence derives from an adult with an advanced solid tumor such as melanoma, head and neck, liver or kidney cancer. The CDR3 DNA follows: TGTGCCAGTACCCCTTCCGGGAGTTATCAGCCCCAGCATTTT. As protein: CASTPSGSYQPQHF.